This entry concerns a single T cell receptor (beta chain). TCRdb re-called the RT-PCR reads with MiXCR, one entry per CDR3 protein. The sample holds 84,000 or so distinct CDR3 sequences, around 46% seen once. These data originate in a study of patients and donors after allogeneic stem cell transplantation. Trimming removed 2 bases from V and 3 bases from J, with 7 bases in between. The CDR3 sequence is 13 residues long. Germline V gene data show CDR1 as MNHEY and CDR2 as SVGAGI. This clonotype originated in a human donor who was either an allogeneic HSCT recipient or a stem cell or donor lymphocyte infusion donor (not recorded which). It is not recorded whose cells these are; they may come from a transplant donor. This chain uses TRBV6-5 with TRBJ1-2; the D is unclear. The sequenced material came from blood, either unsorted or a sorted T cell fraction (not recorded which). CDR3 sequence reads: CASSYTYDYGYTF. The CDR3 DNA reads TGTGCCAGCAGTTACACGTATGACTATGGCTACACCTTC.